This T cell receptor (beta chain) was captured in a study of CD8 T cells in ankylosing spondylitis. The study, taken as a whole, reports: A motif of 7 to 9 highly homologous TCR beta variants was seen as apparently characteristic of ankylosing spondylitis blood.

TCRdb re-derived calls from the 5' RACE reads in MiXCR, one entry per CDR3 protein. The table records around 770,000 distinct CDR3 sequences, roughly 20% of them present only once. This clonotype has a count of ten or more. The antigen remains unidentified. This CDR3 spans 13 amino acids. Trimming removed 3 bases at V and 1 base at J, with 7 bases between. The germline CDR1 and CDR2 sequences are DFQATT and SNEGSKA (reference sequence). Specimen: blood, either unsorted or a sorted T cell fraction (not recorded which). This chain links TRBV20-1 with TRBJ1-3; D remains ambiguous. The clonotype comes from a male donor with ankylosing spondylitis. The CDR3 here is CSARGGSGNTIYF. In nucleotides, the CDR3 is TGCAGTGCTAGGGGAGGATCTGGAAACACCATATATTTT.